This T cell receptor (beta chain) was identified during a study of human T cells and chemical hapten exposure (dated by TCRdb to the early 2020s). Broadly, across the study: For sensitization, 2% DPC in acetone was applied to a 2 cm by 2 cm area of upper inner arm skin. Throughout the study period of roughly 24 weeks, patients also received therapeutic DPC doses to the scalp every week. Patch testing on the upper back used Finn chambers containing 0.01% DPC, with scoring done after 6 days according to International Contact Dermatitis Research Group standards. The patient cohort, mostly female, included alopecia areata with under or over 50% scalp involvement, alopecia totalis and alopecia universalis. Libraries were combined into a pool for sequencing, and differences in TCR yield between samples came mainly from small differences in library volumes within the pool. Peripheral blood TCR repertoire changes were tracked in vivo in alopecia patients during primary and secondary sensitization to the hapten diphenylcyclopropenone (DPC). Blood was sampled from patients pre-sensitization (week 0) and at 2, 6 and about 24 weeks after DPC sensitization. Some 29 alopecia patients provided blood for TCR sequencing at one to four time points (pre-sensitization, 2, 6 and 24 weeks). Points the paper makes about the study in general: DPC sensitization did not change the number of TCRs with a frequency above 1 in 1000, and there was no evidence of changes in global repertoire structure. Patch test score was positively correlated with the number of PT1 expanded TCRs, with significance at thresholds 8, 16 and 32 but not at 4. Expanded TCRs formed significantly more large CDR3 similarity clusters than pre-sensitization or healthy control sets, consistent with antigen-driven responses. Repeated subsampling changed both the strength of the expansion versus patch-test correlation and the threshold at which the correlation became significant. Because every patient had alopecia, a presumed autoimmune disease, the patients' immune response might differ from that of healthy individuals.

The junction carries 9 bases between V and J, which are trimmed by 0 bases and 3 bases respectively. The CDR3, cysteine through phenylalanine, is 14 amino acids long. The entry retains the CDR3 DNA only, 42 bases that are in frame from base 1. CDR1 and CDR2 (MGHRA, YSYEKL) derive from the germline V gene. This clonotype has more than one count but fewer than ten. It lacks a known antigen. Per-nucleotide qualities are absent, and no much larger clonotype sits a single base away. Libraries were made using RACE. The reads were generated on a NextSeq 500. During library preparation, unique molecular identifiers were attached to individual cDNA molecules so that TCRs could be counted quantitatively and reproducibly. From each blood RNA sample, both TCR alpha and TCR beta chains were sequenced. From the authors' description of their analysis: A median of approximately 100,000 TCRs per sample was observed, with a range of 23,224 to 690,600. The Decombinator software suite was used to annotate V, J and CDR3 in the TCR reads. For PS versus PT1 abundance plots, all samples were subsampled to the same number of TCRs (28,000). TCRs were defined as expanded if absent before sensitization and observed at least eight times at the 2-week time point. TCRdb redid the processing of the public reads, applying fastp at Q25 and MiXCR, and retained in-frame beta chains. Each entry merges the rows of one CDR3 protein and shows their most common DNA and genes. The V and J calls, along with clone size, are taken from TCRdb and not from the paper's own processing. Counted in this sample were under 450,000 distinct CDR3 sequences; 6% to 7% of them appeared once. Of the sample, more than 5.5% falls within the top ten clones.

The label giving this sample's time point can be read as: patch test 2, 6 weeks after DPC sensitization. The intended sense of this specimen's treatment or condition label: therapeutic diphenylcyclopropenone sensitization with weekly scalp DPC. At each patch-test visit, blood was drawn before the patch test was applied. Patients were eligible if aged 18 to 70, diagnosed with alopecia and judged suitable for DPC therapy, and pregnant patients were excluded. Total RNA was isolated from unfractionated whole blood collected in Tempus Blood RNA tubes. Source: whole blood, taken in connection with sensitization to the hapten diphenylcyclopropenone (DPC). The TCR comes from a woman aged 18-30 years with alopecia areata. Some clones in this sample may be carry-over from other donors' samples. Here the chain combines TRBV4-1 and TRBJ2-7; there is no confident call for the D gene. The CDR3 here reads CASSQEVPRYEQYF. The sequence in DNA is TGCGCCAGCAGCCAAGAAGTGCCCCGCTACGAGCAGTACTTC.